This TCR beta chain is drawn from a study of glioma-infiltrating T cells (dated by TCRdb to the mid-2010s). Turning to the overall study: Low-grade gliomas were WHO grade II oligodendrogliomas or astrocytomas, and glioblastomas were WHO grade IV tumors sampled at initial rather than recurrent diagnosis. To gauge divergence between tissue and blood T-cell populations, every tissue-infiltrating repertoire was compared against the peripheral blood repertoire from the same patient. Sequencing coverage of 4.5- to 10-fold of about a million peripheral T cells was targeted for blood libraries. Three low-grade glioma patients, roughly eight primary glioblastoma patients, and three non-glioma patients who contributed non-neoplastic brain tissue made up the paired cohort. Before surgery, glioma patients were given dexamethasone for six or fewer days. TCR alpha- and beta-chain repertoires were sequenced from glioma tissue, non-neoplastic brain tissue and matched peripheral blood mononuclear cells.

This clonotype has only a few counts. This clone's antigen is unknown. No quality values exist for individual bases; no much larger clone is one base distant. The iRepertoire nested amplicon-rescue multiplex PCR (arm-PCR) platform was used to amplify TCR alpha and beta CDR3 regions from RNA. The input for one-step reverse transcription and amplification was roughly 85-400 ng of either tissue mRNA or PBMC total RNA. Following bead purification, Illumina adapters were added through a secondary multiplex PCR, and the libraries were then gel-purified between 200 and 400 bp. Libraries carried internal 6-nucleotide barcodes used for demultiplexing. Libraries were sequenced on an Illumina MiSeq with 2x220 or 2x250 nucleotide paired-end reads. The original methods were these. Paired reads were merged using FLASH 1.2.11 and aligned with BWA-MEM to the GRCh37 human genome, and TRA and TRB reads were then extracted. An IMGT-derived reference of cassette sequences and CDR3 motifs, with pseudogenes included, was used for V and J assignment. Reads were translated in three frames, and productive CDR3s were defined as those with a C...FGXG motif and no stop codons. A clonotype was defined as a unique combination of a V-J cassette pair and a CDR3 amino acid sequence. Reads were filtered by Hamming distance, with the threshold set by the sequence error rate of each sample in mapped regions. TCRdb trimmed the raw reads at Q25, called clones with MiXCR and kept productive beta chains. Here each entry gathers all rows of one CDR3 protein and keeps the most common genes and DNA. These V and J calls derive from TCRdb rather than the authors' analysis. This sample comprises 400,000 or so distinct CDR3 sequences, approximately 42% of them detected only once. Of the sample, 12% is held by the ten largest clones.

Immediately after resection, surgical brain or tumor specimens were cryofrozen in liquid nitrogen, with peripheral blood cells collected concurrently. What the study reported, not specific to this receptor: In non-neoplastic patients, VJ-independent divergence between tissue and blood fell below expectation, whereas in all gliomas, and especially in low-grade gliomas, the divergence rose above expectation. Very few CDR3 sequences were shared between tissue and blood, attributed to high CDR3 diversity and limited sampling. A signature set of shared blood CDR3 motifs marked patients with low tissue-blood divergence and was depleted in highly divergent patients. Small numbers underpinned the group comparisons: several glioblastoma patients, three low-grade glioma patients and three non-neoplastic patients.

From the cysteine up to the phenylalanine, the CDR3 has a length of 14 residues. This entry keeps only the CDR3 DNA: 42 bases, framed from base 1. Sequences SGHTA (CDR1) and FQGNSA (CDR2) are obtained from the germline V gene. Trimming removed 3 bases from V and 6 bases from J, leaving 15 bases between the germline ends. The clonotype originates from a human donor with low-grade glioma or glioblastoma, undergoing nonglioma brain surgery, or in good health (not recorded which). The receptor chain draws on TRBV7-2 and TRBJ2-7; the D gene is perhaps TRBD2, from 6 matching bases. Sequenced sample: glioma tissue, nonneoplastic brain tissue, or PBMCs (not recorded which). The CDR3 reads as follows: CASSLGGEGGEQYF. In nucleotides, the sequence is TGTGCCAGCAGCTTGGGGGGAGAAGGAGGCGAGCAGTACTTC.